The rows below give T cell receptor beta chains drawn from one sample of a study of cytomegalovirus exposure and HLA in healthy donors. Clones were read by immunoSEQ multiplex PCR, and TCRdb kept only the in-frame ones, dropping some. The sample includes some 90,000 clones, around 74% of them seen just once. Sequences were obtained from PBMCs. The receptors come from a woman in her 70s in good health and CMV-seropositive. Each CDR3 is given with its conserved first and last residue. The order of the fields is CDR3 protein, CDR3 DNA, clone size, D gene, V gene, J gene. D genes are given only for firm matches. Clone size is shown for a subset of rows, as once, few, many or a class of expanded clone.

cdr3_aa: CASRPRDRSIQYF
cdr3_nt: TGTGCCAGCAGACCTAGGGACAGATCCATTCAGTACTTC
clone_size: .
d_call: TRBD1
v_call: TRBV7-9
j_call: TRBJ2-4

cdr3_aa: CASRSGTEKYEQYF
cdr3_nt: TGCGCCAGCAGGTCCGGGACAGAGAAATACGAGCAGTACTTC
clone_size: once
d_call: TRBD1
v_call: TRBV5-1
j_call: TRBJ2-7

cdr3_aa: CASSLPRVGGYTF
cdr3_nt: TGTGCCAGCAGTTTACCGCGGGTTGGTGGCTACACCTTC
clone_size: .
d_call: .
v_call: TRBV28
j_call: TRBJ1-2

cdr3_aa: CASSVRTSTDTQYF
cdr3_nt: TGTGCCAGCAGTGTAAGGACTAGCACAGATACGCAGTATTTT
clone_size: .
d_call: .
v_call: TRBV28
j_call: TRBJ2-3

cdr3_aa: CARNRGGGPHESNTGELFF
cdr3_nt: TGTGCCAGAAATCGTGGGGGGGGCCCCCACGAATCGAACACCGGGGAGCTGTTTTTT
clone_size: once
d_call: .
v_call: TRBV18
j_call: TRBJ2-2

cdr3_aa: CASSLDPPGGNTGELFF
cdr3_nt: TGTGCCAGCAGCTTAGATCCGCCAGGGGGGAACACCGGGGAGCTGTTTTTT
clone_size: .
d_call: TRBD1
v_call: TRBV7-6
j_call: TRBJ2-2

cdr3_aa: CASSYGTGTGNTIYF
cdr3_nt: TGTGCCAGCAGTTACGGGACAGGGACAGGAAACACCATATATTTT
clone_size: .
d_call: TRBD1
v_call: TRBV6-6
j_call: TRBJ1-3

cdr3_aa: CASSSPGTGELFF
cdr3_nt: TGTGCCAGCAGCTCCCCGGGGACCGGGGAGCTGTTTTTT
clone_size: .
d_call: .
v_call: TRBV7-3
j_call: TRBJ2-2

cdr3_aa: CAISEIGQGGNEQFF
cdr3_nt: TGTGCCATCAGTGAGATCGGACAGGGTGGCAATGAGCAGTTCTTC
clone_size: .
d_call: TRBD1
v_call: TRBV10-3
j_call: TRBJ2-1

cdr3_aa: CASSPQDGRDGGYTF
cdr3_nt: TGTGCCAGCTCACCACAAGACGGCAGGGATGGTGGCTACACCTTC
clone_size: .
d_call: .
v_call: TRBV18
j_call: TRBJ1-2

cdr3_aa: CASSLLGARLNGANVLTF
cdr3_nt: TGTGCCAGCAGCTTACTGGGGGCGAGGTTGAACGGGGCCAACGTCCTGACTTTC
clone_size: .
d_call: .
v_call: TRBV7-3
j_call: TRBJ2-6

cdr3_aa: CASSNLDRGYGYTF
cdr3_nt: TGTGCCAGCAGCAATCTGGACAGGGGCTATGGCTACACCTTC
clone_size: .
d_call: TRBD1
v_call: TRBV7-9
j_call: TRBJ1-2

cdr3_aa: CASSLAKGGVWRETQYF
cdr3_nt: TGCGCCAGCAGTCTCGCGAAGGGGGGGGTTTGGCGAGAGACCCAGTACTTC
clone_size: once
d_call: .
v_call: TRBV23-1
j_call: TRBJ2-5

cdr3_aa: CASSLGRRAHHYNEQFF
cdr3_nt: TGCGCCAGCAGCTTGGGTCGGCGGGCCCACCATTACAATGAGCAGTTCTTC
clone_size: .
d_call: .
v_call: TRBV5-1
j_call: TRBJ2-1

cdr3_aa: CASSPRGQADTQYF
cdr3_nt: TGTGCCAGCTCACCCAGGGGGCAGGCAGATACGCAGTATTTT
clone_size: .
d_call: TRBD1
v_call: TRBV18
j_call: TRBJ2-3